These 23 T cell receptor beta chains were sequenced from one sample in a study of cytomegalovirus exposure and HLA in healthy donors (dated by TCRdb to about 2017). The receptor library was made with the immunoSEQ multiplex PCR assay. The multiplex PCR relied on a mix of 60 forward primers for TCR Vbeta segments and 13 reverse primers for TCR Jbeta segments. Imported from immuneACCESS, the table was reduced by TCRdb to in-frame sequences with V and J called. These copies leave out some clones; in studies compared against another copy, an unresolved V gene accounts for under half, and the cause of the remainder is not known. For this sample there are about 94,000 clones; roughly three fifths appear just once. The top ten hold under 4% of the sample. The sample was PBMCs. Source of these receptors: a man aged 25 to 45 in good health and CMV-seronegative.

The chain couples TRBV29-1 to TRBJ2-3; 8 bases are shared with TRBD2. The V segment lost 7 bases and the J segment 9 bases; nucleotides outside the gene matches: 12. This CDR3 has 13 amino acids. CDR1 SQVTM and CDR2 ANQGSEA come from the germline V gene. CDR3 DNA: TGCAGCGCTAAAAGCGGGAGCGGTTGGACGCAGTATTTT. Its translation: CSAKSGSGWTQYF.

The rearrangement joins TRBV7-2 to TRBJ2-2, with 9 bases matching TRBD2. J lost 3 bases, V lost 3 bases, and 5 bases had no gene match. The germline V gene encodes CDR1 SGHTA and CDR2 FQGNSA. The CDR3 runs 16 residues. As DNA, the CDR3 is TGTGCCAGCAGCTTCTTAGCGGGAGTGTACACCGGGGAGCTGTTTTTT. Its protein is CASSFLAGVYTGELFF.

CDR3 amino acids: CASSLSGASNEQFF. The CDR3 DNA sequence: TGCGCCAGCAGCTTGTCAGGTGCCTCCAATGAGCAGTTCTTC. The gene calls are TRBV5-1 and TRBJ2-1; D not resolved. The CDR3 extends over 14 amino acids. Germline V gene sequence: CDR1 SGHRS, CDR2 YFSETQ. V was shortened by 1 base and J by 6 bases, with 11 bases between the two germline ends.

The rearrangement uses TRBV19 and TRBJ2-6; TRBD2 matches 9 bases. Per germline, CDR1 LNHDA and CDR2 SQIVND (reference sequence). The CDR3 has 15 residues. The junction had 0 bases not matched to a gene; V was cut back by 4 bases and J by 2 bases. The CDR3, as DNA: TGTGCCAGTAGTAGGACTAGCGCTGGGGCCAACGTCCTGACTTTC. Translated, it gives CASSRTSAGANVLTF.

The DNA for the CDR3 is TGTGCCAGCAGCGTAGAAAGCGGCCCCCTCTACGAGCAGTACTTC. Residues: CASSVESGPLYEQYF. This chain uses TRBV9 with TRBJ2-7; D may be TRBD2 (5 bases). Trimming shortened V by 0 bases and J by 3 bases, and 13 bases separated the two germline ends. CDR3 length: 15 residues. Per germline, CDR1 SGDLS and CDR2 YYNGEE.

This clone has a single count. CDR3: CASSLPRATEAFF. The CDR3 DNA is TGTGCCAGCAGCTTACCCAGGGCCACTGAAGCTTTCTTT. This chain uses TRBV5-8 with TRBJ1-1, with D possibly being TRBD1 (5 bases). CDR1 and CDR2 (germline): SGHTS, YDEGEE. The CDR3 is made up of 13 amino acids. The ends were cut back, 2 bases at V and 4 bases at J, with 9 bases in the middle.

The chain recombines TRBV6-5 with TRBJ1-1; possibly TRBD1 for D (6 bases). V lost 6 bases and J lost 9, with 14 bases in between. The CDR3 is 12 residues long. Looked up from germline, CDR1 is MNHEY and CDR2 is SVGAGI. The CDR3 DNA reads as TGTGCCAGCAGACTAGGGGGGGGTAAAGCTTTCTTT. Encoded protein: CASRLGGGKAFF.

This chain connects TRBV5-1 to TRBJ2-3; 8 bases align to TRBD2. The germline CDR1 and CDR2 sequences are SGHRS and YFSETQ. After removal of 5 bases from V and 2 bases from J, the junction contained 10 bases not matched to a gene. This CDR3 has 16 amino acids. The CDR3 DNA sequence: TGCGCCAGCAGAGGTGTTTTAGCGGGAAACACAGATACGCAGTATTTT. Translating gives CASRGVLAGNTDTQYF.

CDR3 protein: CASCWGPNTGELFF. Here the CDR3 DNA reads TGTGCCAGCTGCTGGGGCCCGAACACCGGGGAGCTGTTTTTT. The V call is TRBV6-1, the J call TRBJ2-2; a possible D gene is TRBD1 (5 bases). CDR1 and CDR2 from the germline V gene are MNHNS and SASEGT. Trimming removed 8 bases at V and 0 bases at J, with 10 bases between. This CDR3 spans 14 amino acids.

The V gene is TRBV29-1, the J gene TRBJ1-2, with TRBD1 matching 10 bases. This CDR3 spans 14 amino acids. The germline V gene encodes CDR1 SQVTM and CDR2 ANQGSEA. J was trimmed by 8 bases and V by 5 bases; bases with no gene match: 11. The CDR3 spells CSVLPGQGTKGYTF. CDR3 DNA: TGCAGCGTTTTGCCGGGACAGGGGACTAAGGGCTACACCTTC.

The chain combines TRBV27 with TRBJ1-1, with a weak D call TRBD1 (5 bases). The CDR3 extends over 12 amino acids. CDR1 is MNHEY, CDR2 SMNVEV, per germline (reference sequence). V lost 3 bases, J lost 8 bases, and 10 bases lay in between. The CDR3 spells CASSFGGLEAFF. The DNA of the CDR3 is TGTGCCAGCAGTTTTGGGGGGTTGGAAGCTTTCTTT.

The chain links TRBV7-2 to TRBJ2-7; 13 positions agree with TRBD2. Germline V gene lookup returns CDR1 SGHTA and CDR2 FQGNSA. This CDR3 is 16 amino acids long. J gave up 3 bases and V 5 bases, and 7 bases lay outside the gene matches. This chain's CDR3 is CASSPRTSGGHYEQYF. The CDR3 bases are TGTGCCAGCAGCCCGAGGACTAGCGGGGGCCACTACGAGCAGTACTTC. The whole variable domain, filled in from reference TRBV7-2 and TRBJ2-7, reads GAGVSQSPSNKVTEKGKDVELRCDPISGHTALYWYRQSLGQGLEFLIYFQGNSAPDKSGLPSDRFSAERTGGSVSTLTIQRTQQEDSAVYLCASSPRTSGGHYEQYFGPGTRLTVT.

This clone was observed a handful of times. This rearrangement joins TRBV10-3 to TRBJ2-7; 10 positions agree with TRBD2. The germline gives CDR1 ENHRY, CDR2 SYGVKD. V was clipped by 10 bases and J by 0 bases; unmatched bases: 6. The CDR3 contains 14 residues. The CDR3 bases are TGTGCCACCAAACTAGCGGGGTACTCCTACGAGCAGTACTTC. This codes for CATKLAGYSYEQYF.

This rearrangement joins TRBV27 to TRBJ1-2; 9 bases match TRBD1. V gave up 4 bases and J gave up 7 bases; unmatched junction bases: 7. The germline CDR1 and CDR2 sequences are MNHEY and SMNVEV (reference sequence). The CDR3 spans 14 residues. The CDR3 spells CASSSVNRGLGYTF. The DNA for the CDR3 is TGTGCCAGCAGTTCCGTTAACAGGGGGCTTGGCTACACCTTC.

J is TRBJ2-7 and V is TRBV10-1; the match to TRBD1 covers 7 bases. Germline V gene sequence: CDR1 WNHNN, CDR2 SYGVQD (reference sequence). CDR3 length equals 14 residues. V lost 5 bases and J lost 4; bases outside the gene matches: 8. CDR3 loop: CASSPGQALYEQYF. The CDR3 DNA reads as TGCGCCAGCAGTCCCGGACAGGCACTTTACGAGCAGTACTTC.

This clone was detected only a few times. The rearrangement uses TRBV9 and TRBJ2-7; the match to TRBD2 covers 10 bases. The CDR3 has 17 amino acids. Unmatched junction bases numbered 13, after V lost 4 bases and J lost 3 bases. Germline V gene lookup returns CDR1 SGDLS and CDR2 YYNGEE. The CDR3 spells CASSLRGASGSNYEQYF. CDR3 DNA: TGTGCCAGCAGCCTCCGGGGGGCTAGCGGGAGTAACTACGAGCAGTACTTC.

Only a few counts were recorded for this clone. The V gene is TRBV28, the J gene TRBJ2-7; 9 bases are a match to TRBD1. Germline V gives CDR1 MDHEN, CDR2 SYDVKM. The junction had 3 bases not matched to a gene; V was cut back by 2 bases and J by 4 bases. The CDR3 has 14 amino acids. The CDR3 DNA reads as TGTGCCAGCAGTTTAAGACAGGGGGGATACGAGCAGTACTTC. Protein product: CASSLRQGGYEQYF.

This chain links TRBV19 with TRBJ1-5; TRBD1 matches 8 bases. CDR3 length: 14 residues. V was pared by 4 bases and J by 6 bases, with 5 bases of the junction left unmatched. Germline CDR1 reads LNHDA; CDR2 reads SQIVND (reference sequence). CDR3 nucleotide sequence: TGTGCCAGTAGTAACGGACAGGGTGGTCAGCCCCAGCATTTT. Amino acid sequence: CASSNGQGGQPQHF.

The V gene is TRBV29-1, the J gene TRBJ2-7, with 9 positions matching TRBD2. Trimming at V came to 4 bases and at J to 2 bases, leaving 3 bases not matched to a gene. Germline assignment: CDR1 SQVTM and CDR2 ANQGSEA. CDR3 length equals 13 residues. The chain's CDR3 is CSVASGMTYEQYF. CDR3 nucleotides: TGCAGCGTTGCTAGCGGGATGACCTACGAGCAGTACTTC.

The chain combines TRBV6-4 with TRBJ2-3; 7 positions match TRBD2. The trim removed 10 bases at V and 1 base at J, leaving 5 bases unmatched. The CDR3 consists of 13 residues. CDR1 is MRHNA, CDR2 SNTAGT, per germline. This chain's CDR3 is CATSSGGTDTQYF. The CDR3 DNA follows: TGTGCCACCTCTAGCGGCGGCACAGATACGCAGTATTTT.

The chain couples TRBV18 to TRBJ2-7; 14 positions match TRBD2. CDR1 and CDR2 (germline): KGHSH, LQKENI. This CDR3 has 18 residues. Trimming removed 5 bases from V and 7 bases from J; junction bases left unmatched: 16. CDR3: CASSRNPGTSGRFHEQYF. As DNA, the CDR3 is TGTGCCAGCTCAAGAAACCCCGGGACTAGCGGGAGATTTCATGAGCAGTACTTC.

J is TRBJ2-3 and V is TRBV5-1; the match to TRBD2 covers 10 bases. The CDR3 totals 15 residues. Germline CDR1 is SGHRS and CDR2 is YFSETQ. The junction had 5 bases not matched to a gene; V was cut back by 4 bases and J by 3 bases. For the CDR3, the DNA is TGCGCCAGCAGCCCGTTAGCGGGAGGTACAGATACGCAGTATTTT. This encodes CASSPLAGGTDTQYF.

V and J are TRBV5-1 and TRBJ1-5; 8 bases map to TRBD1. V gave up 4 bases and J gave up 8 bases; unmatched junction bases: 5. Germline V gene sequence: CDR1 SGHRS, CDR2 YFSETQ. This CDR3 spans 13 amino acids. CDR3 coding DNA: TGCGCCAGCAGCACGGACAGGGATGAGCCCCAGCATTTT. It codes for CASSTDRDEPQHF.